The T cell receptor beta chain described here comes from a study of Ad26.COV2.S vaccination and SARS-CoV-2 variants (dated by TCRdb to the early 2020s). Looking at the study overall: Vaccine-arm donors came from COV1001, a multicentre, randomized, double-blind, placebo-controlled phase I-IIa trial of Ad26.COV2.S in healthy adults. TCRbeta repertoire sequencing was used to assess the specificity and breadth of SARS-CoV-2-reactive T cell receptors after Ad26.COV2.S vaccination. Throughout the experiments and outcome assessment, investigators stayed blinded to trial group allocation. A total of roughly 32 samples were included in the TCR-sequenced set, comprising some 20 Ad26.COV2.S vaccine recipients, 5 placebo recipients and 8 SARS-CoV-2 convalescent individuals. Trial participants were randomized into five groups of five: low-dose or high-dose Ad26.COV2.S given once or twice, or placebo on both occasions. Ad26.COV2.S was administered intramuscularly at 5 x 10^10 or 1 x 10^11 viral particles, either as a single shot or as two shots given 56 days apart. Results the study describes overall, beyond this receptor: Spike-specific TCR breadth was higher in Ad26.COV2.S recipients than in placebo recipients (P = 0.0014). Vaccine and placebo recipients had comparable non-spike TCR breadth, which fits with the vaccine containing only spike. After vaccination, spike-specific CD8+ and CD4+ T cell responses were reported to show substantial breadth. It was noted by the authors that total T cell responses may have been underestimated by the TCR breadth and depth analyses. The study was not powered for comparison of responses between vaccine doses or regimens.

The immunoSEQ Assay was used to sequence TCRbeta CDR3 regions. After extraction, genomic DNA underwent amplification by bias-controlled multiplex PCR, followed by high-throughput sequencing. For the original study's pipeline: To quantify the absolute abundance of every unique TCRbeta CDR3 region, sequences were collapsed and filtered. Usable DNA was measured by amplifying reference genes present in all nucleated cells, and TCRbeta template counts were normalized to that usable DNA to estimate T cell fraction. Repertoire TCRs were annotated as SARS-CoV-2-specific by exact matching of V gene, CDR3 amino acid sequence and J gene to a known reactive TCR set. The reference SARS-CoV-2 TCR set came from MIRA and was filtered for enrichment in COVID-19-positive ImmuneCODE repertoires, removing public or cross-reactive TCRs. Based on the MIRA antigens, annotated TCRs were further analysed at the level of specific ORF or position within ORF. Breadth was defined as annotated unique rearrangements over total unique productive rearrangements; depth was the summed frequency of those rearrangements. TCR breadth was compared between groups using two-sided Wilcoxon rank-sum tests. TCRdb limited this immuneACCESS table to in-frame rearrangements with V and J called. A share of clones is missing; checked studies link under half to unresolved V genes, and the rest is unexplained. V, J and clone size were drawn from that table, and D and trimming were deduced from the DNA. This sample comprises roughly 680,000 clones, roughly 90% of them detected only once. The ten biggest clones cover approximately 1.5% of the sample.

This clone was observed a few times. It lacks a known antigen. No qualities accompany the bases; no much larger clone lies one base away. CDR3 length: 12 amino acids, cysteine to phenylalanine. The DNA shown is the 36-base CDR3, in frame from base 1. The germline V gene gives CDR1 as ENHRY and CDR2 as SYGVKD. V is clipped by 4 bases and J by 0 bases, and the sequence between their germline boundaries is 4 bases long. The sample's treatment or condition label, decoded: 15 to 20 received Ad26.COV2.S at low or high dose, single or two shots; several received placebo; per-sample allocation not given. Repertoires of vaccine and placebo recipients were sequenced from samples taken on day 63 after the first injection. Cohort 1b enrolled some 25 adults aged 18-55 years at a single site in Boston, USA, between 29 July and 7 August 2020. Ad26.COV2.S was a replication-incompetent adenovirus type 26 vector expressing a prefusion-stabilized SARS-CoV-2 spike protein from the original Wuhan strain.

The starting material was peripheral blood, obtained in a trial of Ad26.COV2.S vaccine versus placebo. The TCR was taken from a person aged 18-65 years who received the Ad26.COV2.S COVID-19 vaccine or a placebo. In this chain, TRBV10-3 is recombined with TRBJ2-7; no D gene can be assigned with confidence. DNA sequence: TGTGCCATCAGTGGGAGCTCCTACGAGCAGTACTTC. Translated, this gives CAISGSSYEQYF.